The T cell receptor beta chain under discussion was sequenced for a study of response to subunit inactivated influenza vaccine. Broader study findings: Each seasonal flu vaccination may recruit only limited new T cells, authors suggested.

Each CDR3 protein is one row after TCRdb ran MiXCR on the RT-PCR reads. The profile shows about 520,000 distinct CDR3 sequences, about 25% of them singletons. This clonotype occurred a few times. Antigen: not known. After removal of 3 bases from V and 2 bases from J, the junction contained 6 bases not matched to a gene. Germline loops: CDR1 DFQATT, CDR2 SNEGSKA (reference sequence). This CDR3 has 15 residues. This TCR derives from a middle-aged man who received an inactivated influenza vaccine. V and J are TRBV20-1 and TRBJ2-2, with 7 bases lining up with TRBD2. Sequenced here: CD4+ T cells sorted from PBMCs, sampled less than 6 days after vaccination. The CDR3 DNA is TGCAGTGCTAGCGCCAGCGGGGTTAACACCGGGGAGCTGTTTTTT. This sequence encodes CSASASGVNTGELFF.